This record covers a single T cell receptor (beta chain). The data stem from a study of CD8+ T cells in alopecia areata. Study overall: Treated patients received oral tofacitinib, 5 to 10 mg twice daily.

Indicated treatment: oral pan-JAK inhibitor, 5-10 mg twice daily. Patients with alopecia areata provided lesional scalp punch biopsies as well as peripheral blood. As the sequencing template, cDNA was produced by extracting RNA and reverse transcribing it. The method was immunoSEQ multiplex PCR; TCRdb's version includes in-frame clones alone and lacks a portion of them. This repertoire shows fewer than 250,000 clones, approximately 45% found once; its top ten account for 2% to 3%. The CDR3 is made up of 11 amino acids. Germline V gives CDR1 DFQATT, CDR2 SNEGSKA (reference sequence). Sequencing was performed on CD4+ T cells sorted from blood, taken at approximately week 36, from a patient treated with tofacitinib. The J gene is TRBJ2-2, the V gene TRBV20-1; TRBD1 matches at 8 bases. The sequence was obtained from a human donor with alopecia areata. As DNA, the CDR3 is TGCAGCATTCAGGGGGCGCGGGAGCTGTTTTTT. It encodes CSIQGARELFF.